This T cell receptor beta chain is from a study of regulatory T cells in long-lasting Graves disease. Findings of the study overall: Favored usage of TRBV28, TRBJ1-2 and TRBJ2-5 was recorded in persistent disease. Those with persistent disease had in common more public clonotypes (2,741) than new patients (roughly 930).

Ten or more counts support this clonotype. What it binds is not known. The CDR3 length is 15 residues. CDR1 SNHLY and CDR2 FYNNEI come from the germline V gene. Trimming removed 3 bases at V and 6 bases at J, with 14 bases between. The authors built TCR beta libraries using iRepertoire HTBI primers and Arm-PCR of CDR3 regions. One entry per CDR3 protein, called by TCRdb with MiXCR from the multiplex PCR reads. The sample has approximately 400,000 distinct CDR3 sequences, 15% seen once. Time point of the sample: newly diagnosed GD, antithyroid drugs for less than 3 months. From RNA extracted from PBMCs, the TCR library was made. Xi'an, China, was home to the endocrinology department that provided patients.

This TCR came from a female donor with Graves disease. J is TRBJ2-2 and V is TRBV2; possible D gene TRBD1, 5 bases. The sequences come from peripheral blood mononuclear cells (PBMCs), collected at new diagnosis, from a patient treated with antithyroid drugs. This CDR3 is CASSEEVREAGELFF. The DNA for the CDR3 is TGTGCCAGCAGTGAGGAAGTCAGGGAAGCCGGGGAGCTGTTTTTT. Supplemented by reference TRBV2 and TRBJ2-2, the full variable domain reads EPEVTQTPSHQVTQMGQEVILRCVPISNHLYFYWYRQILGQKVEFLVSFYNNEISEKSEIFDDQFSVERPDGSNFTLKIRSTKLEDSAMYFCASSEEVREAGELFFGEGSRLTVL.